These T cell receptor beta chains were read from a single sample in a study of cytomegalovirus exposure and HLA in healthy donors. Here immunoSEQ multiplex PCR was the method, and the copy in TCRdb shows in-frame clones only, minus some. The sample lists about 190,000 clones, around 83% occurring once. Sequences were obtained from PBMCs. The receptor set was obtained from a man aged 45-60 years in good health and CMV-seronegative. Each CDR3 is given with its conserved first and last residue. A D gene is named only where the DNA matches it firmly. For some rows the clone size is stated as once, few or many, or as a class when expanded; others skip it.

D gene: NA
clone size: NA
J gene: TRBJ2-7
V gene: TRBV18
CDR3 protein: CASSAGSTFYEQYF
CDR3 DNA: TGTGCCAGCTCAGCAGGGTCCACGTTCTACGAGCAGTACTTC

D gene: NA
clone size: NA
J gene: TRBJ1-1
V gene: TRBV7-7
CDR3 protein: CASSLTENTEAFF
CDR3 DNA: TGTGCTAGCAGCTTGACAGAGAACACTGAAGCTTTCTTT

D gene: TRBD1
clone size: NA
J gene: TRBJ2-3
V gene: TRBV28
CDR3 protein: CASSLQGFVGDTQYF
CDR3 DNA: TGTGCCAGCAGCCTACAGGGGTTTGTTGGAGATACGCAGTATTTT

D gene: NA
clone size: NA
J gene: TRBJ2-7
V gene: TRBV4-1
CDR3 protein: CASSQDLVQGPSEQYF
CDR3 DNA: TGCGCCAGCAGCCAAGATCTAGTACAGGGCCCCTCCGAGCAGTACTTC

D gene: NA
clone size: NA
J gene: TRBJ1-4
V gene: TRBV7-2
CDR3 protein: CASSGGPGRGGEKLFF
CDR3 DNA: TGTGCCAGCAGCGGAGGACCTGGCCGTGGTGGTGAAAAACTGTTTTTT

D gene: NA
clone size: once
J gene: TRBJ1-2
V gene: TRBV18
CDR3 protein: CASSTTGFYGYTF
CDR3 DNA: TGTGCCAGCTCAACCACAGGTTTCTATGGCTACACCTTC

D gene: TRBD1
clone size: NA
J gene: TRBJ2-7
V gene: TRBV5-1
CDR3 protein: CASSLGDRVSEQYF
CDR3 DNA: TGCGCCAGCAGCTTGGGGGACAGGGTGTCCGAGCAGTACTTC

D gene: NA
clone size: NA
J gene: TRBJ1-3
V gene: TRBV7-9
CDR3 protein: CASSLTYRETGNTIYF
CDR3 DNA: TGTGCCAGCAGCTTAACGTATCGGGAGACTGGAAACACCATATATTTT

D gene: TRBD2
clone size: NA
J gene: TRBJ2-3
V gene: TRBV7-9
CDR3 protein: CASSLAGGPLTDTQYF
CDR3 DNA: TGTGCCAGCAGTCTCGCGGGAGGGCCTCTCACAGATACGCAGTATTTT

D gene: NA
clone size: NA
J gene: TRBJ2-5
V gene: TRBV4-1
CDR3 protein: CASSQWTKEETQYF
CDR3 DNA: TGCGCCAGCAGCCAATGGACAAAAGAGGAGACCCAGTACTTC

D gene: NA
clone size: NA
J gene: TRBJ1-6
V gene: TRBV7-8
CDR3 protein: CASASGRGNNSPLHF
CDR3 DNA: TGTGCCAGCGCGTCCGGCCGGGGGAATAATTCACCCCTCCACTTT

D gene: NA
clone size: NA
J gene: TRBJ2-5
V gene: TRBV9
CDR3 protein: CASTPGPTDRTQYF
CDR3 DNA: TGTGCCAGCACCCCAGGCCCGACAGATAGGACCCAGTACTTC

D gene: NA
clone size: NA
J gene: TRBJ2-5
V gene: TRBV7-6
CDR3 protein: CASSTYQGQETQYF
CDR3 DNA: TGTGCCAGCAGCACCTACCAGGGCCAGGAAACCCAGTACTTC

D gene: NA
clone size: NA
J gene: TRBJ2-3
V gene: TRBV5-1
CDR3 protein: CASSRNRLKPSTDTQYF
CDR3 DNA: TGCGCCAGCAGCCGAAACAGGTTAAAACCTAGCACAGATACGCAGTATTTT

D gene: NA
clone size: NA
J gene: TRBJ2-3
V gene: TRBV28
CDR3 protein: CASSSSGSRTDTQYF
CDR3 DNA: TGTGCCAGCAGTAGTAGCGGATCCCGCACAGATACGCAGTATTTT

D gene: NA
clone size: NA
J gene: TRBJ2-7
V gene: TRBV12-5
CDR3 protein: CASGLDLGTKTYEQYF
CDR3 DNA: TGTGCTAGTGGTTTGGACCTAGGGACAAAGACCTACGAGCAGTACTTC

D gene: NA
clone size: NA
J gene: TRBJ1-1
V gene: TRBV7-3
CDR3 protein: CASSASRQGRNTEAFF
CDR3 DNA: TGTGCCAGCAGCGCGTCAAGGCAGGGGAGGAACACTGAAGCTTTCTTT

D gene: NA
clone size: NA
J gene: TRBJ2-7
V gene: TRBV6-6
CDR3 protein: CASGFQREQYF
CDR3 DNA: TGTGCCAGCGGGTTCCAGCGCGAGCAGTACTTC

D gene: NA
clone size: once
J gene: TRBJ2-1
V gene: TRBV7-6
CDR3 protein: CASSISGSSYNEQFF
CDR3 DNA: TGTGCCAGCAGCATAAGCGGGTCCTCCTACAATGAGCAGTTCTTC

D gene: NA
clone size: NA
J gene: TRBJ1-6
V gene: TRBV7-2
CDR3 protein: CASRAGGRNSPLHF
CDR3 DNA: TGTGCCAGCAGGGCCGGAGGGCGTAATTCACCCCTCCACTTT